This TCR beta chain was sequenced in a study of blood T cells in healthy people across ages. Findings and limits, study-wide: Higher naive T cell percentage went strongly together with higher TCR beta diversity.

Next came a second PCR, run for roughly 6 to 11 cycles, which used a sample-barcoded 5' primer along with a J-beta primer mix. Each cDNA molecule carried a tag from a template-switch adaptor that contained 12 random nucleotides. TCRdb called the 5' RACE reads again in MiXCR, with one record for every CDR3 protein. The sample contains approximately 820,000 distinct CDR3 sequences, 40% to 50% of which appear only once. A remark on this clonotype: Its antigen is unidentified.

Isolated per sample were at least 7 million PBMCs. Sequenced material: blood. The sequence derives from a man between 60 and 75 years old in good health.

CDR3 nucleotide sequence: TGCAGTGCTAGAGGTCCCCCAAACACAGATACGCAGTATTTT. The encoded protein is CSARGPPNTDTQYF. The genes are TRBV20-1 and TRBJ2-3; the D is unclear. Germline lookup yields CDR1 DFQATT and CDR2 SNEGSKA (reference sequence). The length of the CDR3 is 14 residues. Trimming shortened V by 1 base and J by 2 bases, and 10 bases separated the two germline ends.